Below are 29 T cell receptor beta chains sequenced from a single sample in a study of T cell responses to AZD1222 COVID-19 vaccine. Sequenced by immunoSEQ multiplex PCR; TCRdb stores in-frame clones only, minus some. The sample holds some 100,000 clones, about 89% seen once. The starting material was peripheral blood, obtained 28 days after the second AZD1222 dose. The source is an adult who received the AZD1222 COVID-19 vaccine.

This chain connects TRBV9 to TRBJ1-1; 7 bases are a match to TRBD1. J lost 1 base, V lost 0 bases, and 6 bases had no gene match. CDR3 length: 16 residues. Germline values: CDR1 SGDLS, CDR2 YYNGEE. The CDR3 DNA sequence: TGTGCCAGCAGCGTAGCTGAGCACAGGGGGAACACTGAAGCTTTCTTT. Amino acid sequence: CASSVAEHRGNTEAFF.

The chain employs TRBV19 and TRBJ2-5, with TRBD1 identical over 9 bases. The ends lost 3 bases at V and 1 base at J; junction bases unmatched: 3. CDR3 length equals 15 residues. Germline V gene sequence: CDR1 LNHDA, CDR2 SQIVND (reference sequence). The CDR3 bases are TGTGCCAGTAGTATGGACAGGGGTGGCCAAGAGACCCAGTACTTC. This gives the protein CASSMDRGGQETQYF. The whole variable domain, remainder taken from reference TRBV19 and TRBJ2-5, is DGGITQSPKYLFRKEGQNVTLSCEQNLNHDAMYWYRQDPGQGLRLIYYSQIVNDFQKGDIAEGYSVSREKKESFPLTVTSAQKNPTAFYLCASSMDRGGQETQYFGPGTRLLVL.

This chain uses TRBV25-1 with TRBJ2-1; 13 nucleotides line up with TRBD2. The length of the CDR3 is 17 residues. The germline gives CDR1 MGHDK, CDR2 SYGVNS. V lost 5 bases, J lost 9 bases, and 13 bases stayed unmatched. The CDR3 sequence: CASSPSLGLAGFSEQFF. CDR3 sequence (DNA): TGTGCCAGCAGTCCATCTTTGGGACTAGCGGGATTCAGTGAGCAGTTCTTC. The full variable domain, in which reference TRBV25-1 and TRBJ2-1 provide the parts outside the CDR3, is EADIYQTPRYLVIGTGKKITLECSQTMGHDKMYWYQQDPGMELHLIHYSYGVNSTEKGDLSSESTVSRIRTEHFPLTLESARPSHTSQYLCASSPSLGLAGFSEQFFGPGTRLTVL.

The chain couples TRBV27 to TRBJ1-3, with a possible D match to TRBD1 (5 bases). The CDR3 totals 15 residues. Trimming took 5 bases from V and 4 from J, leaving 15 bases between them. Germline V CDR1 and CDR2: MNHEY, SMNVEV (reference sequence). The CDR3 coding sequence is TGTGCCAGCAGTCGAACACCGGGGCCCGGAAACACCATATATTTT. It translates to CASSRTPGPGNTIYF.

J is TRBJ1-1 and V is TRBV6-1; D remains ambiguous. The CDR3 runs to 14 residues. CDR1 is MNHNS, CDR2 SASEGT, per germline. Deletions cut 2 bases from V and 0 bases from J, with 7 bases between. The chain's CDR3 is CASSETRLNTEAFF. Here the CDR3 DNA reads TGTGCCAGCAGTGAAACCCGGCTGAACACTGAAGCTTTCTTT.

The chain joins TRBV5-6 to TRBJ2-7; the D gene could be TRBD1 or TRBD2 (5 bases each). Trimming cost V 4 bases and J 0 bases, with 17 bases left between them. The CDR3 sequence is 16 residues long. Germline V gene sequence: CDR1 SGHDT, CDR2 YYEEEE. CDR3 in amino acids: CASSRDGWGSSYEQYF. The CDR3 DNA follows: TGTGCCAGCAGCAGGGACGGGTGGGGGAGCTCCTACGAGCAGTACTTC.

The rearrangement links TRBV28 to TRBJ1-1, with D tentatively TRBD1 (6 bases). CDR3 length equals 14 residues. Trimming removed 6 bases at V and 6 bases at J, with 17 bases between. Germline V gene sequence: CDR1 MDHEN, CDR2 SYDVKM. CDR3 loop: CASRPPGGRAEAFF. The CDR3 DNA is TGTGCCAGCAGACCCCCGGGGGGCCGGGCTGAAGCTTTCTTT.

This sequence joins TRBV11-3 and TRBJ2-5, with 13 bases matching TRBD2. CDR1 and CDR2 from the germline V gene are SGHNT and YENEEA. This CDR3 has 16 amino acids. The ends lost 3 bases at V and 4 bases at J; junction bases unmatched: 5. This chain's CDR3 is CASSLRLAGGRETQYF. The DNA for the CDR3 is TGTGCCAGCAGCTTGAGACTAGCGGGAGGAAGAGAGACCCAGTACTTC.

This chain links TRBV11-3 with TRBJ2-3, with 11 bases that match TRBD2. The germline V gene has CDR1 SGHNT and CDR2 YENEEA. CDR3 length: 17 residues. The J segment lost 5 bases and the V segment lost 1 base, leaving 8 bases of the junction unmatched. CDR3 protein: CASSLVGSGGVRDTQYF. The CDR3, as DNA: TGTGCCAGCAGCTTAGTGGGTAGCGGGGGGGTAAGAGATACGCAGTATTTT.

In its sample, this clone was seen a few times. CDR3: CASSLQGGNYEQYF. In nucleotides, the CDR3 is TGCGCCAGCAGCTTACAGGGTGGTAACTACGAGCAGTACTTC. The chain combines TRBV5-1 with TRBJ2-7; TRBD1 might be the D (6 bases). CDR1 SGHRS and CDR2 YFSETQ come from the germline V gene. The V end was cut by 2 bases, the J end by 3 bases, with 12 bases between. The CDR3 contains 14 residues.

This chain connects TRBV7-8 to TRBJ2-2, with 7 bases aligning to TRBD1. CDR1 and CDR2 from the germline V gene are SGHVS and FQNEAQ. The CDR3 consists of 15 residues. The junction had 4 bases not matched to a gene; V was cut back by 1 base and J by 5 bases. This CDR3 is CASSLVTGKTGELFF. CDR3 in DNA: TGTGCCAGCAGCTTAGTGACAGGGAAAACCGGGGAGCTGTTTTTT.

CDR3 sequence: CASSESIGQTF. The DNA for the CDR3 is TGTGCCAGCAGTGAATCGATTGGACAGACCTTC. The rearrangement uses TRBV2 and TRBJ1-2, with a possible D match to TRBD1 (6 bases). Germline lookup yields CDR1 SNHLY and CDR2 FYNNEI. This CDR3 comprises 11 residues. Trimming left V 2 bases short and J 14 bases short, with 12 bases between.

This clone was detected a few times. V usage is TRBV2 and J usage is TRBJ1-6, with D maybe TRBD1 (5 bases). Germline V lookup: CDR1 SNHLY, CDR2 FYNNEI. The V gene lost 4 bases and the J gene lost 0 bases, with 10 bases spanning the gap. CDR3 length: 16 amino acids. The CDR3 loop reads CASSAGVSSYNSPLHF. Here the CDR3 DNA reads TGTGCCAGCAGTGCGGGGGTGAGCTCCTATAATTCACCCCTCCACTTT.

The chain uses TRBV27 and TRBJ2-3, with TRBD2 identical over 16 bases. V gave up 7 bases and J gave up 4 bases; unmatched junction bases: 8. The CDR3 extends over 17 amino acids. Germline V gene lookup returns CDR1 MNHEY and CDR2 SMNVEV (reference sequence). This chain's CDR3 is CASKLPGLAGGSDTQYF. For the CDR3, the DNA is TGTGCCAGCAAATTACCGGGACTAGCGGGAGGGTCAGATACGCAGTATTTT.

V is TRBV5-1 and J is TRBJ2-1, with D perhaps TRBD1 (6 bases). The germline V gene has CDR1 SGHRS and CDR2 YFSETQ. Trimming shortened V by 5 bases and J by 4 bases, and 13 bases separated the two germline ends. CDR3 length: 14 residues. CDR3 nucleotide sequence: TGCGCCAGCAGACCTCTAGGGGGTTACAATGAGCAGTTCTTC. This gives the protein CASRPLGGYNEQFF.

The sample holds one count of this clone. This chain's CDR3 is CASYGLAGVETQYF. CDR3 sequence (DNA): TGTGCCAGTTACGGACTAGCGGGAGTAGAGACCCAGTACTTC. The chain couples TRBV2 to TRBJ2-5, with 13 bases fitting TRBD2. The CDR3 covers 14 residues. Germline trimming cut 9 bases from V and 4 bases from J; bases unmatched to any gene: 5. Germline V lookup: CDR1 SNHLY, CDR2 FYNNEI.

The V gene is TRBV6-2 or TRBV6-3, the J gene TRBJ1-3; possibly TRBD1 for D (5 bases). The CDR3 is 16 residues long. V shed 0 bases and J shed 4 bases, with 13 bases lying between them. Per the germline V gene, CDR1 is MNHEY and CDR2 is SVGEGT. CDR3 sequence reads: CASSYSGLSIGNTIYF. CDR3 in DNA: TGTGCCAGCAGTTACTCGGGGCTGTCCATCGGAAACACCATATATTTT.

In DNA, the CDR3 is TGTGCCAGCAGCCAAGCAGACAGGGGCACAGATACGCAGTATTTT. It is translated as CASSQADRGTDTQYF. J is TRBJ2-3 and V is TRBV3-1 (or the pseudogene TRBV3-2), with TRBD1 matching over 7 bases. The CDR3 is 15 amino acids. Germline V gene lookup returns CDR1 LGHDT and CDR2 YNNKEL (reference sequence). With 1 base clipped from V and 1 base from J, the junction kept 2 bases outside the gene matches.

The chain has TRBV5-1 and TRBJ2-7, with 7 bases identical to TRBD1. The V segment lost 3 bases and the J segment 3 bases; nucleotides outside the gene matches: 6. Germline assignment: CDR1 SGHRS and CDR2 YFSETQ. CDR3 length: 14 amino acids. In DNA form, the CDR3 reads TGCGCCAGCAGCTCTCCGGGACAGATCTACGAGCAGTACTTC. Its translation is CASSSPGQIYEQYF.

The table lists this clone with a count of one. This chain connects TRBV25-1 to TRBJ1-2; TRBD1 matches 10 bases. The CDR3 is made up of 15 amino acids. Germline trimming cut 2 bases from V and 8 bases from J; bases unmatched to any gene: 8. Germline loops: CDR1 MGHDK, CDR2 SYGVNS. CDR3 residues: CASSEPGTGVRGYTF. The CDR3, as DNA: TGTGCCAGCAGTGAACCTGGGACAGGGGTTCGAGGCTACACCTTC.

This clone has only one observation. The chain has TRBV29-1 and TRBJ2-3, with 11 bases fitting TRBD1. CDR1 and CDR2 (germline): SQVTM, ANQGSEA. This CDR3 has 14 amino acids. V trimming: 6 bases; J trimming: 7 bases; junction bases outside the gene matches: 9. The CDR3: CSVAGDRGLNTQYF. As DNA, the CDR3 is TGCAGCGTCGCCGGGGACAGGGGGTTGAATACGCAGTATTTT.

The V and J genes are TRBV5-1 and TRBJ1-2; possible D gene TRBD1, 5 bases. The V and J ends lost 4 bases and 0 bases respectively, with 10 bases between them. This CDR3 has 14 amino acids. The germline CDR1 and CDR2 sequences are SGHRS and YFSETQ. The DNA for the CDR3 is TGCGCCAGCAGCCGGGACCGAACTAACTATGGCTACACCTTC. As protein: CASSRDRTNYGYTF.

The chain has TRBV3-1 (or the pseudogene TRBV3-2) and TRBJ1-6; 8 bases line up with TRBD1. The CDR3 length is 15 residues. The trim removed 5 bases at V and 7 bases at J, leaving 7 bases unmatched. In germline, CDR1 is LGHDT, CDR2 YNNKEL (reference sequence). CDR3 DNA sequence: TGTGCCAGCAGCTCGCAGGGGGCGAGGAATTCACCCCTCCACTTT. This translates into CASSSQGARNSPLHF.

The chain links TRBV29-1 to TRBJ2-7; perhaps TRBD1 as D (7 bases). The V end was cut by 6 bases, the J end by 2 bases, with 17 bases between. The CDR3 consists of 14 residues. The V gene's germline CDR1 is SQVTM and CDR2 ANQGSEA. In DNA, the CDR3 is TGCAGCGTCAGTGCGGGACAGCAAGCCTACGAGCAGTACTTC. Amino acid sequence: CSVSAGQQAYEQYF.

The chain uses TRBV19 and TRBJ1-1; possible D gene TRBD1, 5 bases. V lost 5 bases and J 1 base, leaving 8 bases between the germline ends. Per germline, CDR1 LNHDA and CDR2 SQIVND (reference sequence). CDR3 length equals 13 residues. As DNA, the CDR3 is TGTGCCAGTAGTGCGACAGAGAACACTGAAGCTTTCTTT. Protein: CASSATENTEAFF. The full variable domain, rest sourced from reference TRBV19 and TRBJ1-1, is DGGITQSPKYLFRKEGQNVTLSCEQNLNHDAMYWYRQDPGQGLRLIYYSQIVNDFQKGDIAEGYSVSREKKESFPLTVTSAQKNPTAFYLCASSATENTEAFFGQGTRLTVV.

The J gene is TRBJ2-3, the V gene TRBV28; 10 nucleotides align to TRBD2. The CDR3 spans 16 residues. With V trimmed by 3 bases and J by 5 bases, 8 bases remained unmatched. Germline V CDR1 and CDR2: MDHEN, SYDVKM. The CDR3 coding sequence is TGTGCCAGCAGTTTCACGAGCGGGGGGGCCAAAGATACGCAGTATTTT. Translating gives CASSFTSGGAKDTQYF. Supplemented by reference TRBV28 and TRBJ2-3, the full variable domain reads DVKVTQSSRYLVKRTGEKVFLECVQDMDHENMFWYRQDPGLGLRLIYFSYDVKMKEKGDIPEGYSVSREKKERFSLILESASTNQTSMYLCASSFTSGGAKDTQYFGPGTRLTVL.

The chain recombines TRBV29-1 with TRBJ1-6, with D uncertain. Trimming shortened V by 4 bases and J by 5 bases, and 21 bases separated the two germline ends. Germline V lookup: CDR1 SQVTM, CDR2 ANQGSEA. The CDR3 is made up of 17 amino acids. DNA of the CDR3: TGCAGCGTTGCGCTAGCCTCTTCCCCCCTTCATAATTCACCCCTCCACTTT. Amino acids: CSVALASSPLHNSPLHF.

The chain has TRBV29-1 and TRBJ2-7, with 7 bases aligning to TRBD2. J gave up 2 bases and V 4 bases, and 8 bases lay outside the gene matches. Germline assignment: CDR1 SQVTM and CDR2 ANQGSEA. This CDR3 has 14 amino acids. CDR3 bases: TGCAGCGTTGCCCCGACTAGCCATACCTACGAGCAGTACTTC. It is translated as CSVAPTSHTYEQYF.

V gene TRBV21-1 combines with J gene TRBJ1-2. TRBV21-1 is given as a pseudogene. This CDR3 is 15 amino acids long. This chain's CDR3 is CASTHVKGPNYGYTF. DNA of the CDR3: TGTGCCAGCACGCACGTAAAGGGCCCTAACTATGGCTACACCTTC.